This T cell receptor (beta chain) comes out of a study of cytomegalovirus exposure and HLA in healthy donors. Study in general: Of around 400 genotyped donors, roughly 81% grouped in the Caucasian-associated ancestry cluster.

Donors had nominal health at sampling but likely had unrecorded immune exposures. V dropped 0 bases and J dropped 4 bases, with 4 bases sitting between them. In germline, CDR1 is LNHDA, CDR2 SQIVND (reference sequence). The CDR3 sequence is 13 residues long. The PCR made use of 60 Vbeta and 13 Jbeta primers. This table comes from immunoSEQ multiplex PCR, and its TCRdb copy is limited to in-frame clones, with some not included. There are 120,000 or so clones in the sample; over 60% occur only once, and 2.5% to 3% lies in the top ten. The rearrangement uses TRBV19 and TRBJ1-5; no firm D call. Sequencing was carried out using PBMCs. This TCR was recovered from a woman aged 40 to 50 in good health and CMV-seropositive. CDR3 region: CASSIDFNQPQHF. CDR3 nucleotides: TGTGCCAGTAGTATAGACTTTAATCAGCCCCAGCATTTT.